This T cell receptor beta chain is from a study of blood T cell repertoires in COVID-19. Study-level background: The origin of the acute and convalescent COVID-19 samples was the United States, Italy and Spain. PBMCs, B-cell-depleted T cells, or T cells provided the cDNA or gDNA that made up the material.

Seattle enrolled patients during active infection and tracked them longitudinally. The junction had 3 bases not matched to a gene; V was cut back by 8 bases and J by 1 base. Germline CDR1 reads SNHLY; CDR2 reads FYNNEI. This CDR3 is 13 amino acids long. In the original analysis: From reference gene primer amplification, estimates of nucleated cell counts were derived. The repertoire was sequenced with immunoSEQ multiplex PCR; TCRdb's copy has only in-frame clones and lacks some. The D gene and trimming were derived from the DNA, and the V and J assignments and clone size from that table. Of around 210,000 clones listed, roughly 80% were seen once; the top ten hold 0.8% to 0.95%.

This chain uses TRBV2 with TRBJ1-1; 8 bases match TRBD1. Sequencing was done on a sample of peripheral blood. The source of this sequence is a man between 60 and 75 years old with COVID-19, enrolled during active disease. The CDR3 nucleotides read TGTGCCAGCCTCAGGGGGCCGAACACTGAAGCTTTCTTT. Amino acid sequence: CASLRGPNTEAFF.